Sequencing of this TCR beta chain was carried out in a study of blood T cells in healthy people across ages. V lost 5 bases, J lost 4 bases, and 8 bases lay in between. This CDR3 comprises 12 residues. A second PCR of 7 to 11 cycles used a sample-barcoded 5' primer and a J-beta primer mix. A single record per CDR3 protein comes from TCRdb applying MiXCR to the 5' RACE reads. Here the sample spans over 1,200,000 distinct CDR3 sequences, roughly 64% being singletons. Sample: blood. The sequence was obtained from a man younger than 35 in good health. The chain uses TRBV12-3 or TRBV12-4 and TRBJ1-1; unclear D gene. The CDR3 reads CASSIGPTEAFF. The DNA of the CDR3 is TGTGCCAGCAGTATTGGACCCACTGAAGCTTTCTTT.